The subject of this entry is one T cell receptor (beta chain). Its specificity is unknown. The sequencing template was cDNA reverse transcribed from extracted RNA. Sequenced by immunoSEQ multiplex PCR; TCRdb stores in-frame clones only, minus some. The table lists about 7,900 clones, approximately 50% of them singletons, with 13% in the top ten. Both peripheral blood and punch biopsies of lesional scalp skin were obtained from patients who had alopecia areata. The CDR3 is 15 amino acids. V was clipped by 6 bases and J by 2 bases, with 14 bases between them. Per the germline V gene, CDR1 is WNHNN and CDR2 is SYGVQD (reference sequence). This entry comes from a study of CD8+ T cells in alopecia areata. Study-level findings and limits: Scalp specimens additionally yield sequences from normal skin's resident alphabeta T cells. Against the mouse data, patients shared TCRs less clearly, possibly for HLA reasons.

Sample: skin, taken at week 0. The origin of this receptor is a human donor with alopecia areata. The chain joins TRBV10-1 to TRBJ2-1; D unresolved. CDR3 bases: TGCGCCAGCAGCCTCGCTAGGAAGGCCTACAATGAGCAGTTCTTC. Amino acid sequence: CASSLARKAYNEQFF.